This T cell receptor (beta chain) was identified in a study of blood T cell repertoires in COVID-19. As for the study in general: Sources were T cells, B-cell-depleted T cells, or PBMCs; the material itself was cDNA or gDNA.

CDR3 size: 14 residues. Trimming left V 4 bases short and J 4 bases short, with 12 bases between. Germline V gene sequence: CDR1 MGHDK, CDR2 SYGVNS. Here immunoSEQ multiplex PCR was the method, and the copy in TCRdb shows in-frame clones only, minus some. The data contain under 200,000 clones, about four fifths of them singletons. The TCR sequence derives from a man in his 70s with active or convalescent COVID-19. The sample comprised peripheral blood. The chain uses TRBV25-1 and TRBJ2-3; D may be TRBD1 (5 bases). CDR3 protein: CASSVEWGPDTQYF. The CDR3 region has the DNA TGTGCCAGCAGTGTGGAGTGGGGCCCAGATACGCAGTATTTT.